This T cell receptor (beta chain) originates from a study of T cell responses to AZD1222 COVID-19 vaccine (dated by TCRdb to the early 2020s). As for the study more broadly: AZD1222 recipients with second doses at about 4 weeks or about 12 weeks were pooled, because spike-specific TCR depth and breadth did not differ between schedules. A total of over 230 trial participants underwent TCR sequencing, of whom nearly 210 received two doses of AZD1222 and about 26 received two doses of the MenACWY control vaccine. Trial participants were enrolled into age subgroups of 18-55, 56-69 and 70-plus years, which contained roughly 140, 27 and 60 TCR-sequenced participants, respectively. What the authors observed across the whole study: Conclusions about previously exposed vaccinees are limited because only a handful of AZD1222 recipients were SARS-CoV-2 seropositive at baseline. Reportedly, close to half of the unique spike-specific TCRs recognized epitopes lying outside the regions that are mutated in the B.1.351 and B.1.1.7 variants. The 56-69-year group was small, and its depth increase did not reach significance, likely because of low power. Participants were mostly white British and included more females than males, and it was suggested by the authors that clonal diversity may have been underestimated. A significant rise in spike-specific TCR breadth and depth was observed after two AZD1222 doses relative to day 0 and relative to MenACWY recipients. The vaccine-associated CD4 TCRs covered the entire spike protein, and the dominant responses fell in regions 160-218 and 743-854. Because no day 14 peak-response samples were available, repertoires were characterized only after the peak T cell response.

The trim is 6 bases for V and 7 bases for J, with a gap of 18 bases between the germline ends. The CDR1 and CDR2 encoded by the germline V gene (reference sequence) are LGHDT and YNNKEL. Measured from the cysteine to the phenylalanine, the CDR3 is 14 residues long. Kept here is only the CDR3 DNA, which spans 42 bases and is read in frame from base 1. Per the publication, the time point label means: baseline before first vaccination. Samples from vaccinated people were obtained from the UK trials COV001 and COV002, which included a single-blind randomized controlled phase 2/3 trial of AZD1222 (ChAdOx1 nCoV-19) in healthy adults. For TCRbeta chain sequencing, PBMC samples were collected from trial participants at day 0 and at day 28 after the second dose. A remark on this clone: Its antigen is unknown. Per-base quality was not reported, and no clone a single base away is much larger than it.

The CDR3 regions of human TCRbeta chains were analyzed by immunosequencing. In the paper's pipeline: TCRs in the repertoires were matched against a reference library of SARS-CoV-2-specific TCRs that had been generated with the MIRA antigen-specificity platform. Breadth meant the fraction of unique TCRs that were SARS-CoV-2-associated, whereas depth meant the fraction of total T cells that were SARS-CoV-2-associated. Using the MIRA data, each spike-specific TCR was mapped to the spike region that the TCR reacts to and placed in a CD4 or CD8 class. Log10-transformed breadth and depth values were compared by one-way ANOVA with Sidak's multiple comparisons tests. Not all clones reach the TCRdb copy of this immuneACCESS table, which keeps in-frame sequences only. Checked studies attribute under half of the gap to unresolved V genes and leave the rest unexplained. The V and J calls and clone size are taken from that table; D and trimming were inferred from the DNA. This sample comprises around 120,000 clones, 70% to 90% of them detected only once. The leading ten clones occupy 1.5% to 2% of the sample.

This sequence was found in an adult in good health. The sequenced sample was peripheral blood, obtained on day 0 of AZD1222 vaccination. The chain is assembled from TRBV3-1 (or the pseudogene TRBV3-2) and TRBJ1-2, with no confidently assigned D gene. The nucleotide sequence is given as TGTGCCAGCAGTTTTACCCCCCATGGAGGTGGCTACACCTTC. It translates as CASSFTPHGGGYTF.